This TCR beta chain was identified during a study of cytomegalovirus exposure and HLA in healthy donors. Unmatched junction bases numbered 5, after V lost 6 bases and J lost 2 bases. The CDR3 has 15 amino acids. Germline CDR1 and CDR2: SGHRS and YFSETQ. It was with 60 Vbeta and 13 Jbeta primers that the PCR ran. Clones were read by immunoSEQ multiplex PCR, and TCRdb kept only the in-frame ones, dropping some. The table shows tens of thousands of clones, with roughly 76% occurring only once. The sequenced sample was PBMCs. The chain uses TRBV5-1 and TRBJ2-5, with 12 nucleotides matching TRBD2. This clonotype originated in a man aged 18 to 35 in good health and CMV-seronegative. This CDR3 is CASTLLAGGQETQYF. DNA of the CDR3: TGCGCCAGCACTTTACTAGCGGGGGGTCAAGAGACCCAGTACTTC.